These 9 T cell receptor beta chains were sequenced from one sample in a study of CD8 T cells in Susac syndrome. An input of roughly 0.5 to 1 ug of RNA was subjected to reverse transcription using random hexamers. TCRdb passed the immunoSEQ multiplex PCR reads through MiXCR, listing each CDR3 protein once. Here the sample spans 110,000 or so distinct CDR3 sequences, roughly 94% being singletons. Sequenced sample: CD4+ T cells from PBMCs. These receptors were taken from a human donor in good health.

The chain recombines TRBV25-1 with TRBJ1-2, with D unclear. V shed 3 bases and J shed 0 bases, with 8 bases lying between them. Germline lookup yields CDR1 MGHDK and CDR2 SYGVNS. The CDR3 is 14 residues long. CDR3 in amino acids: CASSDSPSNYGYTF. The CDR3 bases are TGTGCCAGCAGTGATAGCCCATCTAACTATGGCTACACCTTC.

This clonotype was recorded once. This chain uses TRBV7-8 with TRBJ1-1; D call uncertain. Trimming stripped 1 base from V and 0 bases from J, with 9 bases between. This CDR3 is 15 amino acids long. Germline V gene sequence: CDR1 SGHVS, CDR2 FQNEAQ. The CDR3 region has the DNA TGTGCCAGCAGCTTAGAATGGCAGTTGAACACTGAAGCTTTCTTT. Protein: CASSLEWQLNTEAFF.

The chain links TRBV12-3 or TRBV12-4 to TRBJ2-5, with D unresolved. Deletions cut 3 bases from V and 2 bases from J, with 10 bases between. CDR3 length: 14 residues. This CDR3 reads CASSFQDQQETQYF. CDR3 DNA: TGTGCCAGCAGTTTTCAGGACCAACAAGAGACCCAGTACTTC.

J is TRBJ1-2 and V is TRBV6-5, with 9 bases matching TRBD1. The V gene's germline CDR1 is MNHEY and CDR2 SVGAGI. The CDR3 is made up of 13 amino acids. V lost 4 bases and J lost 6; bases outside the gene matches: 3. CDR3 residues: CASSLTGGDGYTF. DNA of the CDR3: TGTGCCAGCAGTTTAACAGGGGGCGATGGCTACACCTTC.

The V call is TRBV6-5, the J call TRBJ1-5; D not resolved. The length of the CDR3 is 12 residues. With 4 bases removed from V and 8 bases from J, the gap between germline ends came to 9 bases. Germline-derived CDR1 and CDR2 are MNHEY and SVGAGI. The CDR3 is CASSSTGEPQHF. CDR3 sequence (DNA): TGTGCCAGCAGTTCGACGGGAGAGCCCCAGCATTTT.

J is TRBJ2-3 and V is TRBV27, with 10 bases lining up with TRBD2. The CDR3 consists of 16 residues. The V and J ends lost 10 bases and 0 bases, in that order; junction bases with no gene match: 10. The germline V gene encodes CDR1 MNHEY and CDR2 SMNVEV (reference sequence). The chain's CDR3 is CATSGSGRTSTDTQYF. The CDR3, as DNA: TGTGCCACTTCGGGTAGCGGGAGGACTAGCACAGATACGCAGTATTTT.

The chain links TRBV29-1 to TRBJ1-1; D unresolved. The V gene's germline CDR1 is SQVTM and CDR2 ANQGSEA. V was shortened by 7 bases and J by 2 bases, with 11 bases between the two germline ends. The CDR3 is 12 residues long. CDR3 DNA sequence: TGCAGCGCCGTGACGGGTAACACTGAAGCTTTCTTT. Its translation is CSAVTGNTEAFF.

V gene TRBV18 combines with J gene TRBJ1-1; no clear D. With 2 bases removed from V and 1 base from J, the gap between germline ends came to 8 bases. Germline CDR1 KGHSH, CDR2 LQKENI. The CDR3 is 14 residues long. The CDR3 loop reads CASSPSAWNTEAFF. CDR3 DNA sequence: TGTGCCAGCTCACCATCGGCCTGGAACACTGAAGCTTTCTTT.

This clonotype was picked up one time. The rearrangement links TRBV6-6 to TRBJ2-2; D call uncertain. This CDR3 has 14 amino acids. Per germline, CDR1 MNHNY and CDR2 SVGAGI (reference sequence). V lost 2 bases, J lost 3 bases, and 7 bases lay in between. Here the CDR3 reads CASSYRHDTGELFF. The CDR3 DNA sequence: TGTGCCAGCAGTTACCGACATGACACCGGGGAGCTGTTTTTT.